The 20 T cell receptor beta chains reported below all come from one sample, sequenced in a study of blood T cell repertoires in COVID-19. Profiled with immunoSEQ multiplex PCR; TCRdb holds only in-frame clones, not every one. The profile shows roughly 66,000 clones, approximately 90% of them singletons. The source material was peripheral blood. The receptors shown here come from a human donor in a cohort sampled during active COVID-19.

This chain uses TRBV27 with TRBJ1-4; D ambiguous. Between the trimmed V and J ends, which lost 4 bases and 0 bases, there was a span of 9 bases. The CDR3 length is 15 residues. Per the germline V gene, CDR1 is MNHEY and CDR2 is SMNVEV (reference sequence). The CDR3 region has the DNA TGTGCCAGCAGTTACCAACAAGCAACTAATGAAAAACTGTTTTTT. Its protein is CASSYQQATNEKLFF.

The CDR3 loop reads CASTVSVALKAGAFF. In nucleotides, the CDR3 is TGTGCCAGCACCGTCTCCGTAGCTCTGAAAGCCGGAGCTTTCTTT. The rearrangement uses TRBV2 and TRBJ1-1; D is uncertain. Germline CDR1 is SNHLY and CDR2 is FYNNEI. The CDR3 is 15 amino acids. Trimming shortened V by 7 bases and J by 10 bases, and 25 bases separated the two germline ends.

This chain joins TRBV4-3 and TRBJ2-5; D gene uncertain. V was shortened by 0 bases and J by 5 bases, with 16 bases between the two germline ends. This CDR3 contains 16 residues. The germline CDR1 and CDR2 sequences are LGHNA and YSLEER. CDR3: CASSQDGSNDGETQYF. The CDR3 DNA follows: TGCGCCAGCAGCCAAGACGGATCCAACGACGGGGAGACCCAGTACTTC.

The count of this clone is one. The chain joins TRBV30 to TRBJ2-2; the D is unclear. Trimming removed 2 bases from V and 5 bases from J, with 9 bases in between. The CDR3 runs to 13 residues. Germline V gene data show CDR1 as GTSNPN and CDR2 as SVGIG (reference sequence). The DNA for the CDR3 is TGTGCCTGGAGTAAACAGCTTACCGGGGAGCTGTTTTTT. Translation: CAWSKQLTGELFF.

V usage is TRBV4-2 and J usage is TRBJ1-3, with TRBD1 identical over 10 bases. The CDR3 has 20 residues. V shed 4 bases, J shed 0 bases, and the junction held 15 bases outside the gene matches. The V gene's germline CDR1 is LGHNA and CDR2 YNFKEQ. CDR3 protein: CASSPNPLGTGVFSGNTIYF. The CDR3 region has the DNA TGTGCCAGCAGCCCCAATCCCCTTGGGACAGGGGTCTTCTCTGGAAACACCATATATTTT.

This CDR3 reads CASSLIEMNTEAFF. Written as DNA, the CDR3 is TGCGCCAGCAGCTTGATCGAGATGAACACTGAAGCTTTCTTT. The chain recombines TRBV5-1 with TRBJ1-1; D gene uncertain. V shed 1 base and J shed 0 bases, with 7 bases lying between them. Per the germline V gene, CDR1 is SGHRS and CDR2 is YFSETQ. The CDR3 is 14 amino acids. Full variable domain (outside the CDR3, taken from reference TRBV5-1 and TRBJ1-1): KAGVTQTPRYLIKTRGQQVTLSCSPISGHRSVSWYQQTPGQGLQFLFEYFSETQRNKGNFPGRFSGRQFSNSRSEMNVSTLELGDSALYLCASSLIEMNTEAFFGQGTRLTVV.

The chain employs TRBV6-6 and TRBJ1-5, with 8 bases matching TRBD1. The CDR3 runs to 16 residues. The germline gives CDR1 MNHNY, CDR2 SVGAGI (reference sequence). V was pared by 5 bases and J by 0 bases, with 6 bases of the junction left unmatched. The CDR3 loop reads CASSNRGDYSNQPQHF. The DNA of the CDR3 is TGTGCCAGCAGTAACAGGGGGGACTATAGCAATCAGCCCCAGCATTTT.

This chain links TRBV4-2 with TRBJ2-7; D possibly corresponds to TRBD2 (5 bases). The CDR3 runs 17 residues. V was clipped by 4 bases and J by 0 bases, with 19 bases between them. Germline lookup yields CDR1 LGHNA and CDR2 YNFKEQ. Here the CDR3 reads CASSRGDSVTSSYEQYF. The CDR3 nucleotides are TGTGCCAGCAGCCGGGGAGATTCTGTCACGAGCTCCTACGAGCAGTACTTC.

The chain uses TRBV5-1 and TRBJ1-4, with 7 bases identical to TRBD1. The ends lost 0 bases at V and 8 bases at J; junction bases unmatched: 4. CDR3 size: 14 residues. Germline-derived CDR1 and CDR2 are SGHRS and YFSETQ. In DNA form, the CDR3 reads TGCGCCAGCAGCTTGGGACAGGGTGGCGAAAAACTGTTTTTT. Its translation: CASSLGQGGEKLFF.

The chain uses TRBV7-2 and TRBJ2-7; 7 bases agree with TRBD2. Per the germline V gene, CDR1 is SGHTA and CDR2 is FQGNSA. With 7 bases clipped from V and 0 bases from J, the junction kept 3 bases outside the gene matches. There are 13 residues in the CDR3. The CDR3 spells CASTWGGSYEQYF. In nucleotides, the CDR3 is TGTGCCAGCACTTGGGGGGGCTCCTACGAGCAGTACTTC.

The chain couples TRBV6-1 to TRBJ2-5, with 7 positions matching TRBD1. Germline loops: CDR1 MNHNS, CDR2 SASEGT. Trimming cost V 0 bases and J 2 bases; bases outside gene matches: 9. The CDR3 is 17 residues long. The CDR3 spells CASSEAVGDRAQETQYF. The DNA for the CDR3 is TGTGCCAGCAGTGAAGCCGTTGGAGACAGGGCGCAAGAGACCCAGTACTTC.

The rearrangement joins TRBV5-1 to TRBJ1-2; the match to TRBD1 covers 8 bases. Germline values: CDR1 SGHRS, CDR2 YFSETQ. J was trimmed by 5 bases and V by 0 bases; bases with no gene match: 3. CDR3 length: 14 amino acids. The CDR3 nucleotides read TGCGCCAGCAGCTTGGAGGACAGGGATTATGGCTACACCTTC. This sequence encodes CASSLEDRDYGYTF.

The chain couples TRBV11-2 to TRBJ1-3, with D possibly being TRBD1 (6 bases). V was shortened by 5 bases and J by 2 bases, with 13 bases between the two germline ends. CDR1 SGHAT and CDR2 FQNNGV come from the germline V gene. The CDR3 loop spans 15 amino acids. CDR3 protein: CASSPRGDTGNTIYF. CDR3 bases: TGTGCCAGCAGCCCGCGGGGGGACACTGGAAACACCATATATTTT.

The chain carries TRBV14 and TRBJ1-3; D gene unclear. The CDR3 is 16 amino acids. The V gene lost 0 bases and the J gene lost 2 bases, with 11 bases spanning the gap. Germline loops: CDR1 SGHDN, CDR2 FVKESK. DNA for the CDR3: TGTGCCAGCAGCCAAGATCTCCCCCGTACTGGAAACACCATATATTTT. It translates to CASSQDLPRTGNTIYF.

The chain carries TRBV5-1 and TRBJ2-5, with D possibly being TRBD2 (5 bases). This CDR3 contains 17 residues. Germline V lookup: CDR1 SGHRS, CDR2 YFSETQ. V was pared by 4 bases and J by 2 bases, with 21 bases between. The CDR3 DNA sequence: TGCGCCAGCAGCCTCCACTTGGTCGGAGGCGAACAAGAGACCCAGTACTTC. Translated, it gives CASSLHLVGGEQETQYF.

The J gene is TRBJ2-1, the V gene TRBV9; 10 bases are a match to TRBD2. J gave up 8 bases and V 2 bases, and 4 bases lay outside the gene matches. This CDR3 comprises 14 residues. The germline V gene has CDR1 SGDLS and CDR2 YYNGEE. CDR3 protein: CASSVGTSVDEQFF. In nucleotides, the CDR3 is TGTGCCAGCAGCGTTGGGACTAGCGTTGATGAGCAGTTCTTC.

CDR3 coding DNA: TGTGCCAGCAGTGAAATGGGACAGACGAACACCGGGGAGCTGTTTTTT. Protein sequence: CASSEMGQTNTGELFF. The chain has TRBV6-1 and TRBJ2-2, with 7 positions matching TRBD1. There are 16 residues in the CDR3. The V segment lost 2 bases and the J segment 0 bases; nucleotides outside the gene matches: 3. Germline loops: CDR1 MNHNS, CDR2 SASEGT.

V is TRBV15 and J is TRBJ2-7, with D perhaps matching TRBD1 (5 bases). The germline V gene encodes CDR1 LNHNV and CDR2 YYDKDF (reference sequence). V gave up 0 bases and J gave up 3 bases, with 9 bases separating them. The CDR3 loop spans 14 amino acids. The CDR3 spells CATSREGEGYEQYF. CDR3 nucleotide sequence: TGTGCCACCAGCAGAGAAGGGGAAGGCTACGAGCAGTACTTC.

This chain links TRBV18 with TRBJ2-1; 10 positions agree with TRBD2. The CDR3 extends over 16 amino acids. Germline V gene lookup returns CDR1 KGHSH and CDR2 LQKENI. With 4 bases clipped from V and 6 bases from J, the junction kept 9 bases outside the gene matches. CDR3 DNA sequence: TGTGCCAGCTCACTGATAGCGGGAGGACAGGGCAATGAGCAGTTCTTC. This sequence encodes CASSLIAGGQGNEQFF.

The chain joins TRBV5-6 to TRBJ1-2; 7 positions agree with TRBD1. V lost 4 bases to trimming and J lost 5 bases; unmatched junction nucleotides: 8. This CDR3 is built from 14 residues. Germline loops: CDR1 SGHDT, CDR2 YYEEEE. CDR3 coding DNA: TGTGCCAGCAGCCGTCGGACAGGTTCATATGGCTACACCTTC. Translation gives CASSRRTGSYGYTF.